This passage covers 29 T cell receptor beta chains from one sample sequenced in a study of patients and donors after allogeneic stem cell transplantation (dated by TCRdb to 2020 to 2021). Libraries came from RT-PCR. This sample was sequenced with a NextSeq 550. The raw public data were reprocessed by TCRdb itself: fastp quality trimming at Q25, MiXCR clonotype calling, in-frame beta chains only. Every entry covers one CDR3 protein and lists the most common genes and DNA from its rows. A total of hundreds of thousands of distinct CDR3 sequences appear in this sample, around 16% of them only once. Just over 7% of the sample rests with the top ten. Sequencing was carried out using blood, either unsorted or a sorted T cell fraction (not recorded which). Source of these receptors: a human donor who was either an allogeneic HSCT recipient or a stem cell or donor lymphocyte infusion donor (not recorded which). It is not recorded whose cells these are; they may come from a transplant donor.

This clonotype came up a few times. Sequence at one end of the junction differs from germline and may be a read error. This chain uses TRBV27 with TRBJ1-2, with 8 positions matching TRBD1. CDR1 is MNHEY, CDR2 SMNVEV, per germline (reference sequence). The CDR3 consists of 14 residues. CDR3 protein: CASRLKDRVYGYTF. CDR3 in DNA: TGTGCCAGCCGTTTAAAGGACAGGGTCTATGGCTACACCTTC.

This clonotype was detected ten times or more. The rearrangement links TRBV6-6 to TRBJ1-2; D possibly corresponds to TRBD1 (6 bases). Per germline, CDR1 MNHNY and CDR2 SVGAGI (reference sequence). The V gene lost 10 bases and the J gene lost 2 bases, with 11 bases spanning the gap. This CDR3 has 12 amino acids. CDR3 coding DNA: TGTGCCATAAGGGGGGCAAACTATGGCTACACCTTC. Residues: CAIRGANYGYTF.

The chain carries TRBV19 and TRBJ1-2; D gene unclear. Germline lookup yields CDR1 LNHDA and CDR2 SQIVND (reference sequence). The CDR3 has 13 amino acids. V was trimmed by 3 bases and J by 0 bases, leaving 5 bases between them. As DNA, the CDR3 is TGTGCCAGTAGTATCAAAGCTAACTATGGCTACACCTTC. It codes for CASSIKANYGYTF.

This chain joins TRBV9 and TRBJ1-2, with 7 bases matching TRBD1. This CDR3 has 15 amino acids. Trimming at V came to 2 bases and at J to 5 bases, leaving 9 bases not matched to a gene. The germline V gene encodes CDR1 SGDLS and CDR2 YYNGEE. The chain's CDR3 is CASSVWTGGGYGYTF. CDR3 nucleotide sequence: TGTGCCAGCAGCGTTTGGACAGGCGGCGGGTATGGCTACACCTTC.

V usage is TRBV12-3 or TRBV12-4 and J usage is TRBJ2-3; the match to TRBD2 covers 8 bases. This CDR3 is 16 amino acids long. The junction had 13 bases not matched to a gene; V was cut back by 6 bases and J by 5 bases. CDR3 sequence (DNA): TGTGCCAGCAGCAGTGAAGCGGGGGTTGGGATAGATACGCAGTATTTT. It translates to CASSSEAGVGIDTQYF.

The chain employs TRBV20-1 and TRBJ2-5, with 7 bases lining up with TRBD1. The germline gives CDR1 DFQATT, CDR2 SNEGSKA (reference sequence). The CDR3 totals 13 residues. V lost 4 bases and J lost 1; bases outside the gene matches: 3. CDR3 nucleotide sequence: TGCAGTGCTATTACAGGGGTCCAAGAGACCCAGTACTTC. This translates into CSAITGVQETQYF.

This clonotype has just a few counts. The chain couples TRBV15 to TRBJ2-4; tentative D call: TRBD2 (7 bases). The V and J ends lost 6 bases and 4 bases respectively, with 16 bases between them. Per the germline V gene, CDR1 is LNHNV and CDR2 is YYDKDF (reference sequence). The CDR3 contains 15 residues. CDR3 region: CATRGGGGTKNIQYF. For the CDR3, the DNA is TGTGCCACCAGAGGAGGGGGAGGGACAAAAAACATTCAGTACTTC. Full variable domain (outside the CDR3, taken from reference TRBV15 and TRBJ2-4): DAMVIQNPRYQVTQFGKPVTLSCSQTLNHNVMYWYQQKSSQAPKLLFHYYDKDFNNEADTPDNFQSRRPNTSFCFLDIRSPGLGDTAMYLCATRGGGGTKNIQYFGAGTRLSVL.

This clonotype was counted a few times. The chain links TRBV5-1 to TRBJ2-6, with D unresolved. This CDR3 has 17 residues. Deletions cut 1 base from V and 0 bases from J, with 11 bases between. Germline V CDR1 and CDR2: SGHRS, YFSETQ. The CDR3 DNA sequence: TGCGCCAGCAGCTTGAACCCCGGAAACTCTGGGGCCAACGTCCTGACTTTC. Residues: CASSLNPGNSGANVLTF.

The chain joins TRBV27 to TRBJ2-3; 8 bases are shared with TRBD2. Germline values: CDR1 MNHEY, CDR2 SMNVEV (reference sequence). V lost 7 bases to trimming and J lost 0 bases; unmatched junction nucleotides: 6. The CDR3 totals 15 residues. CDR3: CASMSGSWSTDTQYF. CDR3 nucleotide sequence: TGTGCCAGCATGAGCGGGAGCTGGAGCACAGATACGCAGTATTTT.

This clonotype was recorded at least ten times. The chain uses TRBV6-1 and TRBJ2-1; 9 bases match TRBD2. The CDR3 length is 14 residues. From germline, CDR1 is MNHNS and CDR2 SASEGT. V lost 6 bases, J lost 9 bases, and 9 bases stayed unmatched. The CDR3 reads CASRPGLATGEQFF. The CDR3 nucleotides are TGTGCCAGCAGACCGGGACTAGCAACGGGTGAGCAGTTCTTC.

At least ten counts were recorded for this clonotype. This chain connects TRBV4-3 to TRBJ1-4; tentative D call: TRBD1 (6 bases). V lost 4 bases and J 5 bases, leaving 17 bases between the germline ends. CDR1 is LGHNA and CDR2 is YSLEER in the germline V gene. This CDR3 comprises 16 residues. DNA of the CDR3: TGCGCCAGCAGCCGAAACCCTAGGCAGGGGAATGAAAAACTGTTTTTT. It yields the protein CASSRNPRQGNEKLFF.

This clonotype showed up just a few times. The rearrangement joins TRBV20-1 to TRBJ2-7; D call uncertain. From germline, CDR1 is DFQATT and CDR2 SNEGSKA (reference sequence). This CDR3 spans 15 amino acids. Trimming left V 6 bases short and J 3 bases short, with 21 bases between. CDR3 DNA sequence: TGCAGTGCCCCTCTCCCATCAATCGGGTTCTACGAGCAGTACTTC. Protein product: CSAPLPSIGFYEQYF.

This sequence joins TRBV29-1 and TRBJ2-7, with a possible D match to TRBD2 (5 bases). The germline gives CDR1 SQVTM, CDR2 ANQGSEA. The CDR3 consists of 12 residues. V gave up 2 bases and J gave up 7 bases, with 12 bases separating them. CDR3 in amino acids: CSVESGIGEQYF. CDR3 DNA: TGCAGCGTTGAATCCGGGATTGGGGAGCAGTACTTC.

This clonotype was recorded a few times. The CDR3 coding sequence is TGCGCCAGCACCCGGCCGGCTAGCGGACCTTATGACACCGGGGAGCTGTTTTTT. Its translation: CASTRPASGPYDTGELFF. V gene TRBV5-1 combines with J gene TRBJ2-2; 7 bases are a match to TRBD2. CDR1 SGHRS and CDR2 YFSETQ come from the germline V gene. CDR3 length equals 18 residues. The junction had 17 bases not matched to a gene; V was cut back by 6 bases and J by 3 bases.

This clonotype was counted ten times or more. The rearrangement links TRBV20-1 to TRBJ1-2; perhaps TRBD1 as D (6 bases). Trimming cost V 1 base and J 5 bases, with 26 bases left between them. The CDR3 covers 18 residues. The germline V gene encodes CDR1 DFQATT and CDR2 SNEGSKA (reference sequence). Written as DNA, the CDR3 is TGCAGTGCTAGAGTGCAGGGTTCCGGCGGGGGGCGTTGGTATGGCTACACCTTC. The encoded protein is CSARVQGSGGGRWYGYTF.

V is TRBV12-3 or TRBV12-4 and J is TRBJ1-2; maybe TRBD1 (6 bases). V was pared by 1 base and J by 8 bases, with 8 bases between. The CDR3 has 12 amino acids. The CDR3 nucleotides read TGTGCCAGCAGTTTAGGGACAGACGGCTACACCTTC. The encoded protein is CASSLGTDGYTF.

This clonotype was observed a single time. The chain joins TRBV7-3 to TRBJ2-5; TRBD2 is a possible D gene (5 bases). Per germline, CDR1 SGHTA and CDR2 FQGTGA. V was pared by 5 bases and J by 2 bases, with 15 bases between. This CDR3 has 15 amino acids. The CDR3 region is CASSHRPGFQETQYF. The CDR3 DNA sequence: TGTGCCAGCAGCCACCGACCGGGGTTTCAAGAGACCCAGTACTTC.

The chain is built from TRBV2 and TRBJ2-7; D may be TRBD1 (6 bases). The ends were cut back, 6 bases at V and 5 bases at J, with 20 bases in the middle. The CDR3 is 15 residues long. Germline V gives CDR1 SNHLY, CDR2 FYNNEI. The CDR3 region has the DNA TGTGCCAGCAGAACCCACCGGGACACCAGCAACGAGCAGTACTTC. This gives the protein CASRTHRDTSNEQYF. Full variable domain (rest looked up from reference TRBV2 and TRBJ2-7): EPEVTQTPSHQVTQMGQEVILRCVPISNHLYFYWYRQILGQKVEFLVSFYNNEISEKSEIFDDQFSVERPDGSNFTLKIRSTKLEDSAMYFCASRTHRDTSNEQYFGPGTRLTVT.

J is TRBJ2-1 and V is TRBV29-1, with 11 bases aligning to TRBD2. V shed 6 bases and J 3 bases; nucleotides not matched to a gene: 7. The germline gives CDR1 SQVTM, CDR2 ANQGSEA. The CDR3 totals 15 residues. CDR3 DNA: TGCAGCGTGAGCGGGACTAGCGGCTACTACAATGAGCAGTTCTTC. This encodes CSVSGTSGYYNEQFF.

In this sample, this clonotype turned up a few times. DNA of the CDR3: TGTGCCACCAGTGATTTGTCCAGGCCCACTGAAGCTTTCTTT. It codes for CATSDLSRPTEAFF. V and J are TRBV24-1 and TRBJ1-1; D is ambiguous. CDR3 length equals 14 residues. V lost 0 bases, J lost 4 bases, and 8 bases lay in between. The V gene's germline CDR1 is KGHDR and CDR2 SFDVKD.

This clonotype came up a few times. The gene calls are TRBV7-2 and TRBJ2-7; perhaps TRBD2 as D (6 bases). This CDR3 comprises 14 residues. V lost 3 bases to trimming and J lost 3 bases, with 12 bases between them. CDR1 and CDR2 (germline): SGHTA, FQGNSA. CDR3 amino acids: CASSFESGGYEQYF. CDR3 sequence (DNA): TGTGCCAGCAGCTTTGAGTCCGGGGGCTACGAGCAGTACTTC.

The V gene is TRBV4-2, the J gene TRBJ2-6; the D is unclear. The germline V gene has CDR1 LGHNA and CDR2 YNFKEQ. V shed 0 bases and J shed 1 base, with 4 bases lying between them. This CDR3 spans 15 amino acids. The CDR3 is CASSQERSGANVLTF. CDR3 nucleotides: TGTGCCAGCAGCCAAGAGCGGTCTGGGGCCAACGTCCTGACTTTC.

For the CDR3, the DNA is TGCAGCGTTGAGCAGGGGTATGGCTACACCTTC. Protein: CSVEQGYGYTF. This chain joins TRBV29-1 and TRBJ1-2; maybe TRBD1 (6 bases). The CDR3 length is 11 residues. V was clipped by 3 bases and J by 5 bases, with 7 bases between them. The germline CDR1 and CDR2 sequences are SQVTM and ANQGSEA.

This clonotype was counted a few times. The gene calls are TRBV20-1 and TRBJ2-3, with 11 bases matching TRBD2. Germline V lookup: CDR1 DFQATT, CDR2 SNEGSKA (reference sequence). The J segment lost 3 bases and the V segment lost 2 bases, leaving 16 bases of the junction unmatched. The CDR3 has 19 amino acids. The CDR3 sequence is CSARRGTSGYRGRTDTQYF. CDR3 bases: TGCAGTGCTAGACGTGGGACTAGCGGATATAGGGGGAGGACAGATACGCAGTATTTT.

The chain is built from TRBV12-3 or TRBV12-4 and TRBJ2-6; D gene uncertain. V was cut by 2 bases and J by 0 bases, with 5 bases left in between. This CDR3 contains 15 residues. Here the CDR3 DNA reads TGTGCCAGCAGTTTAAAGGGCTCTGGGGCCAACGTCCTGACTTTC. As protein: CASSLKGSGANVLTF.

For this clonotype: The junction does not match germline at one end; this may be a read error. The gene calls are TRBV7-9 and TRBJ2-4; D not resolved. Germline-derived CDR1 and CDR2 are SEHNR and FQNEAQ (reference sequence). CDR3 length: 13 residues. The CDR3 bases are TGTGCCGGCAGACCAGACGGAGTAAACATTCAGTACTTC. This gives the protein CAGRPDGVNIQYF. Full variable domain (outside the CDR3, taken from reference TRBV7-9 and TRBJ2-4): DTGVSQNPRHKITKRGQNVTFRCDPISEHNRLYWYRQTLGQGPEFLTYFQNEAQLEKSRLLSDRFSAERPKGSFSTLEIQRTEQGDSAMYLCAGRPDGVNIQYFGAGTRLSVL.

The rearrangement links TRBV7-2 to TRBJ2-7; D is ambiguous. V dropped 5 bases and J dropped 4 bases, with 18 bases sitting between them. CDR1 is SGHTA, CDR2 FQGNSA, per germline. This CDR3 has 15 amino acids. Written as DNA, the CDR3 is TGTGCCAGCAGCCCCCGGGCCTCCTTTCCATACGAGCAGTACTTC. The encoded protein is CASSPRASFPYEQYF.

The CDR3 spells CASSPWTGETYEQYF. The CDR3 coding sequence is TGTGCCAGCAGCCCCTGGACAGGGGAAACTTACGAGCAGTACTTC. V and J are TRBV3-1 and TRBJ2-7; 9 nucleotides align to TRBD1. The CDR3 loop spans 15 amino acids. CDR1 and CDR2 (germline): LGHDT, YNNKEL (reference sequence). The junction had 8 bases not matched to a gene; V was cut back by 4 bases and J by 4 bases.

The chain uses TRBV6-5 and TRBJ2-7, with 11 bases fitting TRBD2. This CDR3 contains 15 residues. Germline V lookup: CDR1 MNHEY, CDR2 SVGAGI. V dropped 0 bases and J dropped 6; count of bases not matched to a gene: 4. Here the CDR3 DNA reads TGTGCCAGCAGTTACTCGAGTCTAGCGGGAGGCGAGCAGTACTTC. Protein sequence: CASSYSSLAGGEQYF.